This T cell receptor (beta chain) was obtained from a study of T cells in Graves' hyperthyroidism and ophthalmopathy. There were TCR beta CDR3 regions amplified from RNA transcripts. Primed by the HTBI set, a first-round RT-PCR was run on the TCR CDR3. Each CDR3 protein gets one entry after TCRdb re-called the multiplex PCR reads with MiXCR. This repertoire shows some 530,000 distinct CDR3 sequences, around a fifth found once; its top ten account for about 49%. Study findings and constraints: Before onset, ophthalmopathy was predicted by the model a median roughly 6.8 months earlier. Among thyroid clonotypes expanded above 0.001, most also appeared in blood.

Regarding this clonotype: Its specificity is unknown.

The CDR3 runs 15 residues. V gave up 6 bases and J gave up 4 bases; unmatched junction bases: 5. Clinical symptoms, serum thyroxine, TRAb, thyroid ultrasound and orbital computed tomography informed diagnoses. V and J are TRBV12-3 or TRBV12-4 and TRBJ2-1; TRBD2 matches at 11 bases. The TCR comes from a woman in her sixties or seventies with Graves' ophthalmopathy. The sample consisted of blood. CDR3 sequence: CASSVASGRYNEQFF. The CDR3 DNA sequence: TGTGCCAGCAGCGTAGCTAGCGGGAGGTACAATGAGCAGTTCTTC.